The T cell receptor beta chain under discussion was sequenced for a study of blood T cell repertoires in COVID-19. The assay was immunoSEQ multiplex PCR, and TCRdb's table has in-frame clones only and misses some. The sample yields 250,000 to 300,000 clones, around nine tenths seen once. Germline CDR1 SGHRS, CDR2 YFSETQ. V lost 2 bases, J lost 0 bases, and 10 bases lay in between. The CDR3 extends over 15 amino acids. V usage is TRBV5-1 and J usage is TRBJ2-3, with D tentatively TRBD1 (6 bases). The receptor comes from a woman in her 30s with COVID-19, enrolled during active disease. What was sequenced was peripheral blood. CDR3 in DNA: TGCGCCAGCAGCTTCGACAGGCCTAGCACAGATACGCAGTATTTT. Residues: CASSFDRPSTDTQYF.